A single sample gave rise to the 28 T cell receptor beta chains below, sequenced in a study of early T cells in non-severe SARS-CoV-2 infection. TCRdb redid the calling of the 5' RACE reads with MiXCR, one entry per CDR3 protein. This sample has 25,000 to 35,000 distinct CDR3 sequences, with roughly 6.6% found just once. Sequencing was performed on whole blood. The receptors stem from an adult who was a healthcare worker with PCR-confirmed SARS-CoV-2 infection or an uninfected control (not recorded which).

This clonotype occurred many times. CDR3 coding DNA: TGTGCTAGTGGTCAGGGACAGGGGGCGCCGAACAATGAGCAGTTCTTC. Translation: CASGQGQGAPNNEQFF. The rearrangement uses TRBV12-5 and TRBJ2-1, with TRBD1 matching over 12 bases. This CDR3 contains 16 residues. Germline V CDR1 and CDR2: LGHNT, FRNRAP. Germline trimming cut 5 bases from V and 5 bases from J; bases unmatched to any gene: 7.

This clonotype was detected many times. This chain uses TRBV10-3 with TRBJ2-1, with 7 bases lining up with TRBD1. Trimming cost V 3 bases and J 8 bases; bases outside gene matches: 10. The CDR3 has 15 residues. Germline assignment: CDR1 ENHRY and CDR2 SYGVKD. This chain's CDR3 is CAISDPGGRADEQFF. Written as DNA, the CDR3 is TGTGCCATCAGTGACCCAGGGGGAAGAGCCGATGAGCAGTTCTTC.

The table lists this clonotype with many counts. The conserved final phenylalanine or tryptophan is absent from the CDR3, which likely points to a read error. The J gene is TRBJ2-1, the V gene TRBV6-2 or TRBV6-3, with 7 bases aligning to TRBD1. The CDR3 covers 13 residues. Germline V gene lookup returns CDR1 MNHEY and CDR2 SVGEGT. V shed 0 bases and J 10 bases; nucleotides not matched to a gene: 3. Here the CDR3 reads CASSYSRQGEQFL. In DNA, the CDR3 is TGTGCCAGCAGTTACTCGAGACAGGGCGAGCAGTTCCTC.

This clonotype was recorded many times. This chain links TRBV7-9 with TRBJ2-3, with 8 positions matching TRBD1. Germline V gives CDR1 SEHNR, CDR2 FQNEAQ (reference sequence). The CDR3 extends over 18 amino acids. The junction had 14 bases not matched to a gene; V was cut back by 3 bases and J by 3 bases. CDR3 sequence (DNA): TGTGCCAGCAGCTTCCCGACCGGGACAGGAACTGTTACAGATACGCAGTATTTT. Translated: CASSFPTGTGTVTDTQYF.

This clonotype was recorded at least ten times. V usage is TRBV18 and J usage is TRBJ1-2; 8 nucleotides line up with TRBD1. Germline V CDR1 and CDR2: KGHSH, LQKENI. CDR3 size: 15 residues. With 0 bases clipped from V and 7 bases from J, the junction kept 7 bases outside the gene matches. CDR3 sequence (DNA): TGTGCCAGCTCACCACCGAGCAGGGGGCACTTTGGCTACACCTTC. The encoded protein is CASSPPSRGHFGYTF.

At least ten counts were recorded for this clonotype. The chain recombines TRBV20-1 with TRBJ2-7, with a tentative D call TRBD1 (6 bases). CDR3 length: 13 amino acids. CDR1 is DFQATT, CDR2 SNEGSKA, per germline (reference sequence). V was shortened by 4 bases and J by 0 bases, with 10 bases between the two germline ends. For the CDR3, the DNA is TGCAGTGCTATCGGGACACCCTCCTACGAGCAGTACTTC. Encoded protein: CSAIGTPSYEQYF.

The table lists this clonotype with a few counts. The rearrangement uses TRBV27 and TRBJ2-3; TRBD2 matches 8 bases. V trimming: 2 bases; J trimming: 0 bases; junction bases outside the gene matches: 1. Germline CDR1 reads MNHEY; CDR2 reads SMNVEV (reference sequence). This CDR3 has 15 residues. The CDR3 DNA follows: TGTGCCAGCAGTTTAACTAGCGGAAGCACAGATACGCAGTATTTT. This sequence encodes CASSLTSGSTDTQYF.

This clonotype showed up many times. The CDR3 region has the DNA TGTGCCAGCAGTTTAGGGGGGTGGAATCAGCCCCAGCATTTT. Translating gives CASSLGGWNQPQHF. The V gene is TRBV12-3 or TRBV12-4, the J gene TRBJ1-5; possibly TRBD1 for D (5 bases). V lost 1 base and J lost 4, with 8 bases in between. The CDR3 covers 14 residues.

This clonotype appeared many times. The rearrangement joins TRBV27 to TRBJ2-6, with unresolved D. CDR3 length equals 19 residues. Per germline, CDR1 MNHEY and CDR2 SMNVEV (reference sequence). V shed 7 bases and J shed 0 bases, with 22 bases lying between them. Here the CDR3 reads CASTRKWQYPFSGANVLTF. The CDR3 nucleotides read TGTGCCAGCACTCGAAAGTGGCAGTATCCATTCTCTGGGGCCAACGTCCTGACTTTC.

The sample holds a few counts of this clonotype. The gene calls are TRBV18 and TRBJ1-4; D is unresolved. In germline, CDR1 is KGHSH, CDR2 LQKENI. CDR3 length: 12 residues. Deletions cut 2 bases from V and 7 bases from J, with 5 bases between. In DNA form, the CDR3 reads TGTGCCAGCTCACCATCCGGTGAAAAACTGTTTTTT. It encodes CASSPSGEKLFF.

This clonotype was picked up a small number of times. This sequence joins TRBV7-2 and TRBJ1-1; D is unresolved. The CDR3 has 14 residues. The germline V gene has CDR1 SGHTA and CDR2 FQGNSA. The V and J ends lost 1 base and 3 bases respectively, with 9 bases between them. The CDR3 sequence is CASSLGGSHTEAFF. The CDR3 DNA is TGTGCCAGCAGCTTAGGTGGGTCCCACACTGAAGCTTTCTTT.

This clonotype was seen repeatedly, ten times or more. This rearrangement joins TRBV20-1 to TRBJ2-1, with D tentatively TRBD1 (6 bases). Germline V gives CDR1 DFQATT, CDR2 SNEGSKA (reference sequence). V lost 4 bases and J 1 base, leaving 11 bases between the germline ends. The CDR3 totals 14 residues. The CDR3 region is CSATSRGSYNEQFF. The DNA of the CDR3 is TGCAGTGCTACAAGCAGGGGTTCCTACAATGAGCAGTTCTTC.

This chain connects TRBV6-6 to TRBJ2-2; 10 positions match TRBD1. With V trimmed by 5 bases and J by 5 bases, 8 bases remained unmatched. CDR1 and CDR2 (germline): MNHNY, SVGAGI (reference sequence). The CDR3 covers 16 residues. The CDR3 region has the DNA TGTGCCAGCAGTGACAGGGGGCTGGAGGGGACCGGGGAGCTGTTTTTT. Translated, it gives CASSDRGLEGTGELFF.

This clonotype was counted at least ten times. The chain employs TRBV3-1 and TRBJ2-1; 8 nucleotides match TRBD2. Germline V lookup: CDR1 LGHDT, CDR2 YNNKEL (reference sequence). The CDR3 spans 15 residues. V lost 2 bases to trimming and J lost 9 bases; unmatched junction nucleotides: 9. The CDR3 loop is CASSQQAGVGGEQFF. In nucleotides, the CDR3 is TGTGCCAGCAGCCAACAAGCGGGAGTCGGAGGTGAGCAGTTCTTC.

J is TRBJ2-5 and V is TRBV24-1, with 9 nucleotides matching TRBD1. The CDR3 is 15 amino acids. V lost 5 bases to trimming and J lost 3 bases; unmatched junction nucleotides: 6. CDR1 is KGHDR, CDR2 SFDVKD, per germline. The CDR3 nucleotides read TGTGCCACCAGTGGCCCGGGACAGGGAGAAGAGACCCAGTACTTC. It yields the protein CATSGPGQGEETQYF.

With respect to this clonotype: A single base separates this from a much larger clone, so it may be a read error. The V call is TRBV7-6, the J call TRBJ1-1; no clear D. CDR3 size: 13 residues. Germline V gene sequence: CDR1 SGHVS, CDR2 FNYEAQ. CDR3 DNA: TGTGCCTGCAGCTTAACAGTAAACACTGAAGCTTTCTTT. As protein: CACSLTVNTEAFF. The full variable domain, in which reference TRBV7-6 and TRBJ1-1 provide the parts outside the CDR3, is GAGVSQSPRYKVTKRGQDVALRCDPISGHVSLYWYRQALGQGPEFLTYFNYEAQQDKSGLPNDRFSAERPEGSISTLTIQRTEQRDSAMYRCACSLTVNTEAFFGQGTRLTVV.

This clonotype has a handful of counts. The chain uses TRBV7-2 and TRBJ2-2, with 8 positions matching TRBD1. CDR1 is SGHTA, CDR2 FQGNSA, per germline. The V and J ends lost 5 bases and 4 bases, in that order; junction bases with no gene match: 6. The CDR3 sequence is 15 residues long. DNA for the CDR3: TGTGCCAGCAGCAGCAGGGGGCTAGGCACCGGGGAGCTGTTTTTT. It translates to CASSSRGLGTGELFF.

This clonotype was found many times. The CDR3, as DNA: TGTGCCTGGAGTGACCCCCTCACTAGCGAAGAGACCCAGTACTTC. Its translation is CAWSDPLTSEETQYF. V is TRBV30 and J is TRBJ2-5; 7 bases line up with TRBD2. V lost 1 base and J lost 3; bases outside the gene matches: 8. This CDR3 is 15 amino acids long. Germline values: CDR1 GTSNPN, CDR2 SVGIG (reference sequence). Full variable domain (outside the CDR3, taken from reference TRBV30 and TRBJ2-5): SQTIHQWPATLVQPVGSPLSLECTVEGTSNPNLYWYRQAAGRGLQLLFYSVGIGQISSEVPQNLSASRPQDRQFILSSKKLLLSDSGFYLCAWSDPLTSEETQYFGPGTRLLVL.

This chain uses TRBV6-6 with TRBJ2-5; tentatively, D is TRBD1 or TRBD2 (5 bases each). Trimming pared 4 bases from V and 5 bases from J, leaving 14 bases between. The CDR3 consists of 14 residues. Germline V gene data show CDR1 as MNHNY and CDR2 as SVGAGI (reference sequence). The CDR3 DNA sequence: TGTGCCAGCAGTTCTGGGACGTCGGCGGAGACCCAGTACTTC. This encodes CASSSGTSAETQYF.

This clonotype showed up many times. V gene TRBV27 combines with J gene TRBJ1-5; D is undetermined. Between the trimmed V and J ends, which lost 9 bases and 10 bases, there was a span of 19 bases. CDR1 and CDR2 (germline): MNHEY, SMNVEV (reference sequence). This CDR3 contains 13 residues. The CDR3 loop is CASRTFPIGPQHF. The CDR3 nucleotides read TGTGCCAGTCGGACTTTCCCGATCGGCCCCCAGCATTTT.

Ten or more counts support this clonotype. This chain connects TRBV4-3 to TRBJ2-3, with D maybe TRBD2 (5 bases). Germline V gene lookup returns CDR1 LGHNA and CDR2 YSLEER. V dropped 1 base and J dropped 2 bases, with 10 bases sitting between them. The CDR3 is 15 residues long. In DNA form, the CDR3 reads TGCGCCAGCAGCCAAGCCGGGGATATCACAGATACGCAGTATTTT. Protein: CASSQAGDITDTQYF.

This clonotype was detected many times. The chain uses TRBV7-9 and TRBJ2-1; 8 nucleotides match TRBD2. The CDR3 has 17 residues. The germline CDR1 and CDR2 sequences are SEHNR and FQNEAQ (reference sequence). V dropped 5 bases and J dropped 1; count of bases not matched to a gene: 10. The CDR3 DNA reads TGTGCCAGCAGCCCCAGGTCACTAGCGGAATCCTACAATGAGCAGTTCTTC. Translation gives CASSPRSLAESYNEQFF. The variable domain in full, with the rest retrieved from reference TRBV7-9 and TRBJ2-1, is DTGVSQNPRHKITKRGQNVTFRCDPISEHNRLYWYRQTLGQGPEFLTYFQNEAQLEKSRLLSDRFSAERPKGSFSTLEIQRTEQGDSAMYLCASSPRSLAESYNEQFFGPGTRLTVL.

This clonotype was counted ten times or more. The genes are TRBV3-1 and TRBJ2-3; D gene ambiguous. This CDR3 has 14 amino acids. With 2 bases removed from V and 0 bases from J, the gap between germline ends came to 6 bases. CDR1 and CDR2 from the germline V gene are LGHDT and YNNKEL (reference sequence). CDR3 in DNA: TGTGCCAGCAGCCAACCTGGGAGCACAGATACGCAGTATTTT. It yields the protein CASSQPGSTDTQYF.

At least ten counts were recorded for this clonotype. The CDR3 loop is CASSQDQASGSEGYTQYF. DNA of the CDR3: TGTGCCAGCAGCCAAGATCAGGCTAGCGGGAGTGAAGGATATACGCAGTATTTT. The chain has TRBV4-2 and TRBJ2-3, with 10 bases fitting TRBD2. From germline, CDR1 is LGHNA and CDR2 YNFKEQ. This CDR3 has 18 residues. The junction had 13 bases not matched to a gene; V was cut back by 0 bases and J by 7 bases.

The chain employs TRBV19 and TRBJ2-1; 13 nucleotides match TRBD2. Germline V lookup: CDR1 LNHDA, CDR2 SQIVND (reference sequence). Germline trimming cut 10 bases from V and 12 bases from J; bases unmatched to any gene: 6. The CDR3 runs to 12 residues. DNA for the CDR3: TGTGCCACTGGACTAGCGGGAGTCAGGCAGTTCTTC. The encoded protein is CATGLAGVRQFF.

The chain recombines TRBV30 with TRBJ2-1; D is perhaps TRBD2 (5 bases). Germline values: CDR1 GTSNPN, CDR2 SVGIG (reference sequence). The CDR3 loop spans 12 amino acids. The V end was cut by 4 bases, the J end by 4 bases, with 8 bases between. The CDR3 spells CAWNGIYNEQFF. The CDR3 nucleotides are TGTGCCTGGAACGGGATTTACAATGAGCAGTTCTTC.

This clonotype was counted at least ten times. The rearrangement links TRBV12-3 or TRBV12-4 to TRBJ2-7; D is uncertain. The CDR3 has 12 residues. Trimming cost V 4 bases and J 0 bases, with 4 bases left between them. The CDR3 region is CASSSNSYEQYF. DNA for the CDR3: TGTGCCAGCAGTTCGAACTCCTACGAGCAGTACTTC.

This clonotype showed up just a few times. The V and J genes are TRBV10-3 and TRBJ2-7; 7 bases are shared with TRBD1. J was trimmed by 0 bases and V by 3 bases; bases with no gene match: 11. This CDR3 spans 17 amino acids. Per the germline V gene, CDR1 is ENHRY and CDR2 is SYGVKD. The CDR3 sequence is CAISDWVSGGYSYEQYF. The CDR3 DNA follows: TGTGCCATCAGTGATTGGGTTTCAGGGGGTTACTCCTACGAGCAGTACTTC.